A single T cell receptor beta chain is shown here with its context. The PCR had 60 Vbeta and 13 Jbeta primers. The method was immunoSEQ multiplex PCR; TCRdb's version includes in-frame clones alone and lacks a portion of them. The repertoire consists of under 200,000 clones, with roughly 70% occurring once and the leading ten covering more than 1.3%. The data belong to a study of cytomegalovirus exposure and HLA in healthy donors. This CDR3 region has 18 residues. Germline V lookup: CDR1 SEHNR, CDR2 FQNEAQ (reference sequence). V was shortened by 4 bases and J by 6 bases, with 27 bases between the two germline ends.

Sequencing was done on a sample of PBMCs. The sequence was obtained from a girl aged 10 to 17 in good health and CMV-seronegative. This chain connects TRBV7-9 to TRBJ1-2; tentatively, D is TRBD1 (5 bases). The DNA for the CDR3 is TGTGCCAGCAGCTCTATTGGGGGGAGGGCCTTGAACTCCGATGGCTACACCTTC. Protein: CASSSIGGRALNSDGYTF. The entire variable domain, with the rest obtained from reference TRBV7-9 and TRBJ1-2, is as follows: DTGVSQNPRHKITKRGQNVTFRCDPISEHNRLYWYRQTLGQGPEFLTYFQNEAQLEKSRLLSDRFSAERPKGSFSTLEIQRTEQGDSAMYLCASSSIGGRALNSDGYTFGSGTRLTVV.